This entry describes one T cell receptor (beta chain). The sample originates from a study of T cells in Graves' hyperthyroidism and ophthalmopathy. Exclusion of a patient resulted from uncontrolled infection, other autoimmune disease, pregnancy or lactation. Amplified TCR beta CDR3 regions derived from RNA transcripts. RT-PCR in the first round (using the HTBI primer set) targeted the TCR CDR3. TCRdb passed the multiplex PCR reads through MiXCR, listing each CDR3 protein once. The table records 400,000 or so distinct CDR3 sequences, roughly 15% of them present only once. The CDR3 consists of 15 residues. J lost 1 base, V lost 6 bases, and 4 bases had no gene match. Germline CDR1 is MDHEN and CDR2 is SYDVKM.

Sequencing used blood. The clonotype comes from a woman in her fifties or sixties with Graves' ophthalmopathy. The J gene is TRBJ2-2, the V gene TRBV28, with 8 bases that match TRBD1. The CDR3 nucleotides read TGTGCCAGCAGATGGACAGGGATGAACACCGGGGAGCTGTTTTTT. This gives the protein CASRWTGMNTGELFF.